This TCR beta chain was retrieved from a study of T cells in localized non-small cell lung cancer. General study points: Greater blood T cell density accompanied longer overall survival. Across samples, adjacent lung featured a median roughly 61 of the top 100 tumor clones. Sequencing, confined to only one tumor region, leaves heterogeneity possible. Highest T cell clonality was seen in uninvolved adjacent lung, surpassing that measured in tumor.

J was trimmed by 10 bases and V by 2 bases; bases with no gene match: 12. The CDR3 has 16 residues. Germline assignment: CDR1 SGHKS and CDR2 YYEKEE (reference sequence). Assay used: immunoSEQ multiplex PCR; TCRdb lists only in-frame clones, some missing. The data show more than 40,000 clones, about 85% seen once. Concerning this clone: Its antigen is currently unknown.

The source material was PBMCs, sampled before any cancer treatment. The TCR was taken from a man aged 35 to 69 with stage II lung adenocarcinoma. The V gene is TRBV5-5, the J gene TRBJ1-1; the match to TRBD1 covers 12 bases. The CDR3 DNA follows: TGTGCCAGCAGCTTTGACCCGGGACAGGGGGCGCGTGGAGCTTTCTTT. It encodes CASSFDPGQGARGAFF.